This TCR beta chain is from a study of blood T cell repertoires in COVID-19. Study-wide context: Samples taken during acute and convalescent COVID-19 were collected in the United States, Italy and Spain. T cells, B-cell-depleted T cells, or PBMCs supplied cDNA or gDNA.

In the original processing: Reference gene primer amplification in the assay estimated nucleated cell counts. Here immunoSEQ multiplex PCR was the method, and the copy in TCRdb shows in-frame clones only, minus some. That table gives V, J and clone size, and the DNA gave D and trimming. This table has 250,000 to 300,000 clones, approximately 86% appearing once. Germline V gene lookup returns CDR1 SNHLY and CDR2 FYNNEI. The CDR3 covers 13 residues. The V end was cut by 4 bases, the J end by 4 bases, with 8 bases between. This clone was counted a few times. Specimen: peripheral blood. This sequence was found in a woman aged 45-65 years who had recovered from COVID-19. This chain joins TRBV2 and TRBJ1-5; D is uncertain. CDR3 bases: TGTGCCAGCAGTGCCCAGGCAAATCAGCCCCAGCATTTT. Amino acids: CASSAQANQPQHF.